The sequence of this T cell receptor beta chain was determined in a study of tumor and adjacent non-tumor tissue in lung cancer. RNA was extracted from bulk tissue without any cell sorting. This non-tumor lung sample came from over 3 cm beyond the tumor edge. V gave up 5 bases and J gave up 10 bases; unmatched junction bases: 7. Germline loops: CDR1 MNHEY, CDR2 SVGAGI. The CDR3 runs to 13 residues. TCRbeta libraries were built with three rounds of nested PCR, modified from ARM-PCR. Each CDR3 protein gets one entry after TCRdb re-called the multiplex PCR reads with MiXCR. The sample carries 55,000 to 65,000 distinct CDR3 sequences, about 61% recorded once. This clonotype has a count of ten or more.

The rearrangement joins TRBV6-5 to TRBJ1-4; 7 positions agree with TRBD1. The receptor comes from a man aged 70-80 years with non-small cell lung cancer. Sequencing used distant non-tumor lung tissue. As DNA, the CDR3 is TGTGCCAGCAGTCGACAGGGTCCTGGAAAACTGTTTTTT. It translates to CASSRQGPGKLFF.